The rows below give T cell receptor beta chains drawn from one sample of a study of Graves' ophthalmopathy and Graves' hyperthyroidism. A single record per CDR3 protein comes from TCRdb applying MiXCR to the multiplex PCR reads. The sample yields about 590,000 distinct CDR3 sequences, just under 40% seen once. Sequencing used peripheral blood or thyroid tissue (not recorded which). Receptors originate from an adult man with Graves' hyperthyroidism. Both conserved end residues are part of each CDR3. Fields, in order: clone size, D gene, V gene, J gene, CDR3 protein, CDR3 DNA. D genes are given only for firm matches. The listing skips clone size in some rows; elsewhere it reads once, few, many or a size class.

>-|-|TRBV6-5|TRBJ2-2
CASSYSVGVAGELFF
TGTGCCAGCAGTTACTCGGTCGGGGTTGCCGGGGAGCTGTTTTTT
>many|TRBD1|TRBV2|TRBJ2-2
CASRTTGGTGELFF
TGTGCCAGCAGGACGACAGGGGGTACCGGGGAGCTGTTTTTT
>once|TRBD2|TRBV20-1|TRBJ2-3
CSATGTSGKRDTQYF
TGCAGTGCTACTGGGACTAGCGGGAAGAGGGATACGCAGTATTTT
>few|-|TRBV12-3/TRBV12-4|TRBJ1-4
CASRLSGVTNEKLFF
TGTGCCAGCAGACTATCAGGGGTAACTAATGAAAAACTGTTTTTT
>many|TRBD1|TRBV14|TRBJ1-6
CASSRRTGHNSPLHF
TGTGCCAGCAGCCGAAGGACAGGGCATAATTCACCCCTCCACTTT
>many|-|TRBV20-1|TRBJ1-2
CSARMGRYGYTF
TGCAGTGCTAGAATGGGGAGGTACGGCTACACCTTC
>-|-|TRBV4-3|TRBJ1-3
CASNFLPDTGNTIYF
TGCGCCAGCAACTTCCTGCCGGATACTGGAAACACCATATATTTT
>few|-|TRBV20-1|TRBJ2-3
CSAYRQGTQYF
TGCAGTGCCTACCGTCAGGGGACGCAGTATTTT
>few|-|TRBV7-9|TRBJ1-4
CASSLDGGRKEKLFF
TGTGCCAGCAGCTTAGACGGGGGGCGCAAAGAAAAACTGTTTTTT
>many|TRBD1|TRBV6-5|TRBJ1-2
CASSDRGSDGYTF
TGTGCCAGCAGCGACAGGGGGTCCGATGGCTACACCTTC
>-|-|TRBV13|TRBJ2-1
CASSPELAYNEQFF
TGTGCCAGCAGCCCCGAGCTAGCTTACAATGAGCAGTTCTTC
>-|TRBD1|TRBV5-8|TRBJ1-2
CASSLAGQERYGYTF
TGTGCCAGCAGCTTGGCCGGACAGGAACGCTATGGCTACACCTTC
>few|TRBD1|TRBV10-2|TRBJ1-3
CASKTGRNTIYF
TGCGCCAGCAAGACAGGGAGAAACACCATATATTTT
>many|-|TRBV20-1|TRBJ1-3
CSASMGASGNTIYF
TGCAGTGCTAGCATGGGTGCCTCTGGAAACACCATATATTTT
>many|TRBD2|TRBV6-5|TRBJ2-5
CASSYLWTSDQETQYF
TGTGCCAGCAGTTACCTCTGGACTAGCGACCAAGAGACCCAGTACTTC
>many|TRBD2|TRBV2|TRBJ2-5
CASSDRLAGKETQYF
TGTGCCAGCAGTGATCGACTAGCGGGGAAGGAGACCCAGTACTTC
>many|TRBD1|TRBV7-3|TRBJ2-2
CASSSTGTGLPGELFF
TGTGCCAGCAGCTCGACCGGGACAGGGCTTCCCGGGGAGCTGTTTTTT
>many|-|TRBV5-5|TRBJ2-2
CASSPGAAGELFF
TGTGCCAGCAGCCCTGGGGCGGCCGGGGAGCTGTTTTTT
>-|-|TRBV2|TRBJ2-5
CASSARIRQETQYF
TGTGCCAGCAGTGCAAGGATTAGACAAGAGACCCAGTACTTC
>-|TRBD2|TRBV27|TRBJ2-5
CASSSLGGGRETQYF
TGTGCCAGCAGTTCGTTGGGGGGGGGTCGGGAGACCCAGTACTTC
>few|-|TRBV5-6|TRBJ1-1
CASSLVQGTEAFF
TGTGCCAGCAGCTTGGTACAGGGAACTGAAGCTTTCTTT
>few|-|TRBV5-1|TRBJ1-1
CASSLGTMGRTTEAFF
TGCGCCAGCAGCTTGGGGACCATGGGTCGAACCACTGAAGCTTTCTTT
>-|TRBD1|TRBV20-1|TRBJ1-2
CSVKGQGEANYGYTF
TGCAGTGTTAAGGGACAGGGGGAAGCTAACTATGGCTACACCTTC
>-|TRBD2|TRBV7-9|TRBJ2-2
CAWSVRAGAGELFF
TGTGCCTGGAGTGTGAGAGCGGGGGCCGGGGAGCTGTTTTTT
>-|TRBD1|TRBV10-3|TRBJ1-5
CASRDRGGQPQRF
TGTGCCTCAAGGGACAGGGGAGGACAGCCCCAGCGTTTT
>many|-|TRBV12-3/TRBV12-4|TRBJ1-2
CASSRRGGYGYTF
TGTGCCAGCAGCCGCCGAGGGGGCTATGGCTACACCTTC
>-|-|TRBV19|TRBJ1-5
CASSWASYEHF
TGTGCCAGCAGCTGGGCTAGCTACGAGCATTTT
>many|-|TRBV29-1|TRBJ2-7
CSVVRTDSYEQYF
TGCAGCGTTGTTCGGACAGACTCCTACGAGCAGTACTTC
>few|-|TRBV19|TRBJ1-1
CASSRSLPGNTEAFF
TGTGCCAGTAGTAGATCACTACCAGGTAACACTGAAGCTTTCTTT
>many|TRBD1|TRBV29-1|TRBJ2-7
CSAGQGYEQYF
TGCAGCGCTGGACAGGGATACGAGCAGTACTTC
>many|-|TRBV13|TRBJ2-5
CASSAAGLAETQYF
TGTGCCAGCAGCGCCGCGGGATTAGCAGAGACCCAGTACTTC
>-|TRBD2|TRBV29-1|TRBJ2-5
CSVVSSGRQETHYF
TGCAGCGTTGTGAGTAGCGGGCGCCAAGAGACCCACTACTTC
>few|-|TRBV24-1|TRBJ2-3
CATSETNRDRDRTDTQYF
TGTGCCACCAGTGAAACGAACCGGGATCGAGACCGCACAGATACGCAGTATTTT
>few|-|TRBV28|TRBJ1-2
CASSERTEGYTF
TGTGCCAGCAGTGAACGGACAGAGGGCTACACCTTC
>many|-|TRBV2|TRBJ1-3
CARAGSGNTIYF
TGTGCCCGCGCGGGTTCTGGAAACACCATATATTTT
>once|-|TRBV7-8|TRBJ2-5
CASSPEAQARETQYF
TGTGCCAGCTCACCCGAGGCCCAAGCAAGAGAGACCCAGTACTTC
>-|TRBD1|TRBV24-1|TRBJ1-2
CATSRTGGYGYTF
TGTGCCACCAGTCGGACAGGGGGCTATGGCTACACCTTC
>many|-|TRBV12-3/TRBV12-4|TRBJ1-2
CASSLALSPVGRDYGYTF
TGTGCCAGCAGTTTAGCACTCTCCCCTGTCGGTCGGGACTATGGCTACACCTTC
>-|TRBD1|TRBV10-3|TRBJ1-2
CAISESTQGAYYGYTF
TGTGCCATCAGTGAGTCGACTCAGGGGGCGTACTATGGCTACACCTTC
>few|-|TRBV28|TRBJ1-5
CASGTAGYSNQPQHF
TGTGCCAGTGGGACGGCGGGGTATAGCAATCAGCCCCAGCATTTT